These T cell receptor beta chains were read from a single sample in a study of T-cell memory formation after mild COVID-19. A single record per CDR3 protein comes from TCRdb applying MiXCR to the 5' RACE reads. The data hold about 470,000 distinct CDR3 sequences, with roughly 18% observed a single time. Sequencing was done on a sample of PBMCs or a T cell subset sorted from them (not recorded which). These TCRs come from an adult woman who had mild COVID-19 (a few samples of this study predate the infection). Cell type and time point are not known. CDR3s include the opening cysteine and the closing phenylalanine or tryptophan. D genes are given only for firm matches. Where a row states a size, it is once, few, many or the class of an expanded clone; other rows omit it.

D: .
V: TRBV5-5
size: .
J: TRBJ2-7
CDR3: CASSLAGKRYEQYF
DNA: TGTGCCAGCAGCTTGGCGGGGAAACGCTACGAGCAGTACTTC

D: .
V: TRBV29-1
size: .
J: TRBJ2-1
CDR3: CSVESPNEQFF
DNA: TGCAGCGTTGAATCCCCCAATGAGCAGTTCTTC

D: TRBD1
V: TRBV27
size: .
J: TRBJ2-3
CDR3: CASSIRGSGTGSSVTQYF
DNA: TGTGCCAGCAGTATCCGCGGGTCCGGGACAGGGTCTTCTGTTACGCAGTATTTT

D: .
V: TRBV27
size: .
J: TRBJ2-1
CDR3: CASRITDSYNEQFF
DNA: TGTGCCAGCAGGATAACAGACTCCTACAATGAGCAGTTCTTC

D: .
V: TRBV5-6
size: .
J: TRBJ2-1
CDR3: CASSLERYWGNEQFF
DNA: TGTGCCAGCAGCTTGGAAAGGTACTGGGGCAATGAGCAGTTCTTC

D: .
V: TRBV3-1
size: few
J: TRBJ2-6
CDR3: CASSQSGGISGANVLTF
DNA: TGTGCCAGCAGCCAATCCGGAGGGATCTCTGGGGCCAACGTCCTGACTTTC

D: TRBD1
V: TRBV4-1
size: few
J: TRBJ1-5
CDR3: CASSQALRGQGQMSQHF
DNA: TGCGCCAGCAGCCAAGCCCTCCGGGGACAGGGGCAAATGTCCCAGCATTTT

D: .
V: TRBV19
size: few
J: TRBJ2-7
CDR3: CASSIRTEQYF
DNA: TGTGCCAGTAGTATCAGGACCGAGCAGTACTTC

D: .
V: TRBV11-2
size: few
J: TRBJ1-2
CDR3: CASRPPPGYGYTF
DNA: TGTGCCAGCAGGCCACCCCCTGGGTATGGCTACACCTTC

D: .
V: TRBV29-1
size: .
J: TRBJ1-2
CDR3: CSALGGGYTF
DNA: TGCAGCGCCCTCGGAGGGGGCTACACCTTC